These 2 T cell receptor beta chains were sequenced from one sample in a study of cytomegalovirus exposure and HLA in healthy donors. Generated by immunoSEQ multiplex PCR, the TCRdb table keeps only in-frame clones and is missing some. The table shows about 120,000 clones, with approximately 89% occurring only once. The specimen was PBMCs. Receptors originate from a woman aged 18-30 years in good health and CMV-seronegative.

For this clone: Mismatch with germline at one junction end may stem from a read error. As DNA, the CDR3 is TGTGCCAGCAGTTCCCCGGGACTAGCGGGAGACCCTGTCCTGCTCTTC. It specifies CASSSPGLAGDPVLLF. This sequence joins TRBV28 and TRBJ2-1, with TRBD2 identical over 14 bases. The CDR3 totals 16 residues. Germline CDR1 is MDHEN and CDR2 is SYDVKM.

CDR3 loop: CSVLAGSSYEQYF. The CDR3 coding sequence is TGCAGCGTTTTAGCGGGAAGCTCCTACGAGCAGTACTTC. This chain uses TRBV29-1 with TRBJ2-7, with 8 bases that match TRBD2. V shed 5 bases, J shed 0 bases, and the junction held 3 bases outside the gene matches. The CDR3 runs 13 residues. Germline values: CDR1 SQVTM, CDR2 ANQGSEA.